This T cell receptor beta chain emerged from a study of T cell repertoires in cytomegalovirus infection. The wider study: Public TCR beta signature analysis indicated the presence of both CMV infection and matching HLA type. Broader study findings: People with CMV and the relevant HLA were identified by cumulative public TCR beta family frequency.

Trimming removed 5 bases from V and 5 bases from J; junction bases left unmatched: 4. This CDR3 comprises 13 residues. To note about this clonotype: What it binds is unknown.

TCRdb itself ran the reads through MiXCR, one entry per CDR3 protein. The sample has about 37,000 distinct CDR3 sequences; 40% to 65% are singletons. The specimen comprised CD8+ T cells from cultured PBMCs, sampled from culture after CMV antigen stimulation. The chain is built from TRBV12-3 or TRBV12-4 and TRBJ2-3; the match to TRBD1 covers 7 bases. This sequence was found in a human donor in good health (CMV status not recorded). Some clones in this sample may be carry-over from other donors' samples. The CDR3: CASSLRQGDTQYF. In DNA, the CDR3 is TGTGCCAGCAGTCTCCGACAGGGAGATACGCAGTATTTT.